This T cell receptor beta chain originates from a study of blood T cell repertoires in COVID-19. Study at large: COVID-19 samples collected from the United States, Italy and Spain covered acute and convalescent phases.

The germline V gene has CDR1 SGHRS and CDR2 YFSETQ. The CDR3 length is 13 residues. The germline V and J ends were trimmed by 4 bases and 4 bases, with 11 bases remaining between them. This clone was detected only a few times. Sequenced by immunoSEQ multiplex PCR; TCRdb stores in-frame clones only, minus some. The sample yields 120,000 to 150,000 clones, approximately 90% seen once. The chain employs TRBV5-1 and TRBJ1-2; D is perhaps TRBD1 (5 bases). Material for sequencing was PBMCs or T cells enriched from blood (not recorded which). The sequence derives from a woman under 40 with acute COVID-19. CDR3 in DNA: TGCGCCAGCAGCCCTGCTACAGGCTATGGCTACACCTTC. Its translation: CASSPATGYGYTF.